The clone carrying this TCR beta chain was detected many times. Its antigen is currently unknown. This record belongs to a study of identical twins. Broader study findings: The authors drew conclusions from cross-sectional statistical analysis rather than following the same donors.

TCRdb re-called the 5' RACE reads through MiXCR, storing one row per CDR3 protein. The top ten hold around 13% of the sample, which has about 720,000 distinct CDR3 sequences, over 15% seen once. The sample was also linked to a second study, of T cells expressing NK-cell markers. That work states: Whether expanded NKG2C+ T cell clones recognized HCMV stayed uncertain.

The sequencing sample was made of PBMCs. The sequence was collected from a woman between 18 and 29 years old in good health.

This CDR3 reads CASSLGESSYNEQFF. The CDR3 DNA reads TGTGCCAGCAGCTTAGGCGAGAGCTCCTACAATGAGCAGTTCTTC. This rearrangement joins TRBV11-2 to TRBJ2-1; D is uncertain. Germline V gives CDR1 SGHAT, CDR2 FQNNGV. With 1 base removed from V and 0 bases from J, the gap between germline ends came to 7 bases. The CDR3 contains 15 residues. Looking up the rest from reference TRBV11-2 and TRBJ2-1 gives the full variable domain: EAGVAQSPRYKIIEKRQSVAFWCNPISGHATLYWYQQILGQGPKLLIQFQNNGVVDDSQLPKDRFSAERLKGVDSTLKIQPAKLEDSAVYLCASSLGESSYNEQFFGPGTRLTVL.